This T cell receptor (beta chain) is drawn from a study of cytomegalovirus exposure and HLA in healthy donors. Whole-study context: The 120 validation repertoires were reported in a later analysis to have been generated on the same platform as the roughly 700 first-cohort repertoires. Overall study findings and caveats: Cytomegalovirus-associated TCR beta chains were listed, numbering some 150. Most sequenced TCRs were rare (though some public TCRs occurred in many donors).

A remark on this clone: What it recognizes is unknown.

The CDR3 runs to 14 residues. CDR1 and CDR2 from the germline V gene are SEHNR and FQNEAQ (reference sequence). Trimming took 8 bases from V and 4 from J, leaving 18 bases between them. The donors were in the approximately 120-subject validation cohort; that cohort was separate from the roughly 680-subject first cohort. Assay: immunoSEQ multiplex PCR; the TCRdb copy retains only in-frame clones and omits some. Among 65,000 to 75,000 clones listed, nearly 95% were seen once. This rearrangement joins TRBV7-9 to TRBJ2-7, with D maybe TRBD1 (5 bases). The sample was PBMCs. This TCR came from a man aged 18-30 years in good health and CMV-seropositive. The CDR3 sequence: CASCKSDTVYEQYF. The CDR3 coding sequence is TGTGCCAGCTGTAAATCGGACACAGTTTACGAGCAGTACTTC.